This T cell receptor (beta chain) was identified during a study of T cell repertoires in cytomegalovirus infection. On the study more broadly: HLA-B-restricted CMV epitopes that are well studied were used alongside recently identified HLA-C-restricted ones. General study results and limits: Based on cumulative public TCR beta family frequency, carriers of CMV plus the relevant HLA were identified.

TCRdb re-called the reads through MiXCR, storing one row per CDR3 protein. The table includes some 560,000 distinct CDR3 sequences, about 39% detected once. Trimming at V came to 0 bases and at J to 2 bases, leaving 7 bases not matched to a gene. CDR3 length: 17 amino acids. Germline loops: CDR1 MNHEY, CDR2 SVGAGI. This clonotype was picked up a small number of times. Its target is not known. This clonotype was sampled from a human donor in good health (CMV status not recorded). Some clones in this sample may be carry-over from other donors' samples. The chain is built from TRBV6-5 and TRBJ2-1, with 7 nucleotides matching TRBD2. The sequencing used cultured PBMCs, collected from culture after CMV antigen stimulation. CDR3 in DNA: TGTGCCAGCAGTTACTCGTATAGCGGGTATCCCTACAATGAGCAGTTCTTC. The encoded protein is CASSYSYSGYPYNEQFF.